Listed below are T cell receptor beta chains from one sample, sequenced in a study of T-cell reconstitution after alpha-beta-depleted transplantation in children. TCRdb re-called the PCR reads through MiXCR, storing one row per CDR3 protein. The sample carries just over 950,000 distinct CDR3 sequences, about 31% recorded once. Here the sequenced sample was PBMCs, mostly from graft donor cells, taken 360 days after TCRalphabeta/CD19-depleted stem cell transplant. The receptors stem from a boy under two years old who had a stem cell transplant for SCID, so the T cells may come from the graft donor. Each CDR3 is given with its conserved first and last residue. A D gene is named only where the DNA matches it firmly. Only some rows state a clone size, as once, few, many or a class for expanded clones.

clone_size	d_call	v_call	j_call	cdr3_aa	cdr3_nt
once	NA	TRBV20-1	TRBJ2-7	CSARWYGSPTYEQYF	TGCAGTGCTAGGTGGTATGGATCTCCAACCTACGAGCAGTACTTC
NA	TRBD1	TRBV9	TRBJ2-1	CASSVAPGQGINEQFF	TGTGCCAGCAGCGTAGCCCCGGGACAGGGGATTAATGAGCAGTTCTTC
NA	TRBD1	TRBV27	TRBJ2-4	CASSLTGLNIQYF	TGTGCCAGCAGTTTGACAGGGTTAAACATTCAGTACTTC
few	NA	TRBV3-1	TRBJ2-5	CASSLRDVGYQETQYF	TGTGCCAGCAGCCTCCGGGACGTTGGGTACCAAGAGACCCAGTACTTC
NA	TRBD1	TRBV29-1	TRBJ1-1	CSGVRTGNTEAFF	TGCAGCGGCGTTCGGACAGGGAACACTGAAGCTTTCTTT
NA	NA	TRBV5-1	TRBJ2-5	CASTYQGPGETQYF	TGCGCCAGCACGTACCAGGGCCCAGGGGAGACCCAGTACTTC
NA	NA	TRBV4-3	TRBJ2-1	CASSLGRLSEQFF	TGCGCCAGCAGCCTGGGACGACTATCTGAGCAGTTCTTC
NA	TRBD2	TRBV15	TRBJ2-3	CATSRDRGAGAADTQYF	TGTGCCACCAGCAGAGATCGCGGAGCGGGGGCCGCAGATACGCAGTATTTT
many	NA	TRBV18	TRBJ2-5	CASSPPGQETQYF	TGTGCCAGCTCACCACCGGGCCAAGAGACCCAGTACTTC
NA	TRBD1	TRBV7-2	TRBJ2-3	CASSYRTGSSTDTQYF	TGTGCCAGCAGCTACCGGACAGGCTCTAGCACAGATACGCAGTATTTT
NA	NA	TRBV12-3/TRBV12-4	TRBJ1-1	CASNPGRSIGTEAFF	TGTGCCAGCAACCCGGGACGCTCGATTGGGACTGAAGCTTTCTTT
NA	NA	TRBV6-2/TRBV6-3	TRBJ2-1	CASSGTSGSNEQFF	TGTGCCAGCAGCGGGACAAGCGGGTCCAATGAGCAGTTCTTC
few	TRBD1	TRBV4-1	TRBJ2-3	CASSQDRGPSTDTQYF	TGCGCCAGCAGCCAGGACAGGGGACCGTCCACAGATACGCAGTATTTT
few	NA	TRBV12-3/TRBV12-4	TRBJ2-2	CASSSQRTGELFF	TGTGCCAGCAGTTCCCAGCGGACCGGGGAGCTGTTTTTT
NA	NA	TRBV3-1	TRBJ1-5	CASSQGGRDNQPQHF	TGTGCCAGCAGCCAAGGGGGCAGGGACAATCAGCCCCAGCATTTT
NA	NA	TRBV11-2	TRBJ2-2	CASSLVPELNTGELFF	TGTGCCAGCAGCTTAGTGCCGGAGTTGAACACCGGGGAGCTGTTTTTT
few	TRBD1	TRBV12-3/TRBV12-4	TRBJ1-2	CASSSPSDRGPDGYTF	TGTGCCAGCAGTTCTCCATCAGACAGGGGGCCGGATGGCTACACCTTC